This T cell receptor beta chain was found in a study of T-cell memory formation after mild COVID-19. Regarding the study as a whole: SARS-CoV-2 specificity was not confirmed for second-wave clones peaking on day 37. Most CD4+ clones that shrank were in CM and EM, while CD8+ ones turned up in EMRA. CD4/CD8 balance characterized clones contracting day 15 to 85, and CD4+ skew characterized later expanders.

The CDR3 contains 13 residues. V shed 5 bases, J shed 3 bases, and the junction held 7 bases outside the gene matches. The germline gives CDR1 DFQATT, CDR2 SNEGSKA (reference sequence). TCRdb fed the 5' RACE reads into MiXCR, producing one record per CDR3 protein. Found here are approximately 5,000 distinct CDR3 sequences, roughly 23% of them singletons; the top ten hold around 2.1%. By share, this clonotype counts as medium-sized. Antigen: not known. The sample comprised PBMCs or a T cell subset sorted from them (not recorded which). The chain uses TRBV20-1 and TRBJ2-7; 7 nucleotides align to TRBD2. This sequence originates from an adult who had mild COVID-19 (a few samples of this study predate the infection). Cell type and time point are not known. CDR3 region: CSAWGTKDYEQYF. CDR3 DNA: TGCAGTGCTTGGGGGACTAAGGACTACGAGCAGTACTTC.